These 16 T cell receptor beta chains originate from one sample sequenced in a study of blood T cell repertoires in COVID-19. The assay was immunoSEQ multiplex PCR, and TCRdb's table has in-frame clones only and misses some. The repertoire holds 200,000 to 250,000 clones, with 85% to 90% as singletons. Sequencing was performed on peripheral blood. All receptors come from a woman in her 70s with active or convalescent COVID-19.

This clone has more than one count but fewer than ten. V gene TRBV19 combines with J gene TRBJ1-3, with 7 bases lining up with TRBD1. Losses at the gene ends were 5 bases for V and 6 bases for J; bases not matched to a gene: 10. The length of the CDR3 is 15 residues. The germline CDR1 and CDR2 sequences are LNHDA and SQIVND (reference sequence). For the CDR3, the DNA is TGTGCCAGTAGTCCGTCGACAGGGAAACTAAACACCATATATTTT. It specifies CASSPSTGKLNTIYF. The full variable domain, its missing parts supplied by reference TRBV19 and TRBJ1-3, is DGGITQSPKYLFRKEGQNVTLSCEQNLNHDAMYWYRQDPGQGLRLIYYSQIVNDFQKGDIAEGYSVSREKKESFPLTVTSAQKNPTAFYLCASSPSTGKLNTIYFGEGSWLTVV.

V is TRBV27 and J is TRBJ2-1, with 11 bases identical to TRBD2. CDR1 is MNHEY, CDR2 SMNVEV, per germline (reference sequence). This CDR3 is 14 amino acids long. The V gene end was trimmed by 5 bases and the J gene end by 9 bases; junction bases not matched to a gene: 6. The CDR3 DNA sequence: TGTGCCAGCAGTCCGGGACTAGCGGTCTCTGAGCAGTTCTTC. Protein product: CASSPGLAVSEQFF.

The V and J genes are TRBV6-6 and TRBJ1-2; D possibly corresponds to TRBD1 (6 bases). V was clipped by 7 bases and J by 1 base, with 16 bases between them. The CDR3 loop spans 15 amino acids. The V gene's germline CDR1 is MNHNY and CDR2 SVGAGI (reference sequence). CDR3 region: CASIEWGGGNYGYTF. The DNA of the CDR3 is TGTGCCAGCATCGAGTGGGGGGGCGGTAACTATGGCTACACCTTC.

The chain employs TRBV29-1 and TRBJ2-4, with 7 nucleotides matching TRBD1. Unmatched junction bases numbered 2, after V lost 2 bases and J lost 4 bases. Germline V gene lookup returns CDR1 SQVTM and CDR2 ANQGSEA. The CDR3 has 13 amino acids. CDR3 DNA: TGCAGCGTTGAAAGGGACAGAAAAAACATTCAGTACTTC. As protein: CSVERDRKNIQYF.

The rearrangement joins TRBV20-1 to TRBJ2-5, with D perhaps matching TRBD2 (6 bases). Between the trimmed V and J ends, which lost 3 bases and 3 bases, there was a span of 11 bases. From germline, CDR1 is DFQATT and CDR2 SNEGSKA (reference sequence). The CDR3 has 13 amino acids. CDR3 in amino acids: CSASGVAEETQYF. CDR3 nucleotides: TGCAGTGCTAGTGGAGTAGCGGAAGAGACCCAGTACTTC.

The rearrangement uses TRBV5-1 and TRBJ1-6, with 7 positions matching TRBD1. The J segment lost 10 bases and the V segment lost 4 bases, leaving 8 bases of the junction unmatched. The CDR3 covers 14 residues. The germline CDR1 and CDR2 sequences are SGHRS and YFSETQ. The DNA for the CDR3 is TGCGCCAGCAGCGGACAGGAAGGACCCTCACCCCTCCACTTT. Its protein product is CASSGQEGPSPLHF.

The rearrangement joins TRBV9 to TRBJ2-2; a possible D gene is TRBD1 (6 bases). Germline V gives CDR1 SGDLS, CDR2 YYNGEE. The CDR3 is 14 amino acids. V dropped 3 bases and J dropped 8 bases, with 14 bases sitting between them. This chain's CDR3 is CASSGHRAEGELFF. The CDR3, as DNA: TGTGCCAGCAGCGGCCACAGGGCAGAGGGGGAGCTGTTTTTT.

The V call is TRBV10-1, the J call TRBJ1-5; D gene ambiguous. The CDR3 spans 14 residues. Per the germline V gene, CDR1 is WNHNN and CDR2 is SYGVQD (reference sequence). V lost 4 bases and J 9 bases, leaving 16 bases between the germline ends. The chain's CDR3 is CASSAAIPGSPQHF. The CDR3 region has the DNA TGCGCCAGCAGTGCGGCCATTCCAGGATCGCCCCAGCATTTT.

This clone was detected only once. The V call is TRBV5-1, the J call TRBJ2-4; weak D call: TRBD1 (6 bases). This CDR3 region has 14 residues. Trimming removed 2 bases at V and 7 bases at J, with 13 bases between. From germline, CDR1 is SGHRS and CDR2 YFSETQ. CDR3 in amino acids: CASSLYRDLNIQYF. The CDR3 DNA reads as TGCGCCAGCAGCTTATACAGGGATTTGAACATTCAGTACTTC.

This chain joins TRBV7-8 and TRBJ1-2, with D tentatively TRBD1 (6 bases). Germline V lookup: CDR1 SGHVS, CDR2 FQNEAQ. Trimming stripped 5 bases from V and 2 bases from J, with 15 bases between. The CDR3 is made up of 15 amino acids. For the CDR3, the DNA is TGTGCCAGCAGCCAGGGGAGGGAAACGAACTATGGCTACACCTTC. Translating gives CASSQGRETNYGYTF. Drawing the rest from reference TRBV7-8 and TRBJ1-2, the complete variable domain is GAGVSQSPRYKVAKRGQDVALRCDPISGHVSLFWYQQALGQGPEFLTYFQNEAQLDKSGLPSDRFFAERPEGSVSTLKIQRTQQEDSAVYLCASSQGRETNYGYTFGSGTRLTVV.

The CDR3 is CASRRKGQSNSPLHF. The CDR3 nucleotides read TGTGCCAGCAGGAGGAAGGGACAGAGTAATTCACCCCTCCACTTT. The V and J genes are TRBV7-2 and TRBJ1-6; 7 bases align to TRBD1. V gave up 6 bases and J gave up 6 bases; unmatched junction bases: 8. The CDR3 is made up of 15 amino acids. Germline V gives CDR1 SGHTA, CDR2 FQGNSA.

V gene TRBV2 combines with J gene TRBJ2-1, with D possibly TRBD1 on 6 matching bases. The V end lost 4 bases, the J end lost 12 bases, and 22 bases lay between the germline ends. The germline V gene has CDR1 SNHLY and CDR2 FYNNEI. The CDR3 runs 15 residues. Here the CDR3 DNA reads TGTGCCAGCAGTGCGTTGGGGGCGGCTCAAGATGGGCAGTTCTTC. Translation gives CASSALGAAQDGQFF.

The chain carries TRBV2 and TRBJ2-1, with 8 bases fitting TRBD2. This CDR3 is 15 amino acids long. CDR1 and CDR2 (germline): SNHLY, FYNNEI. V lost 3 bases to trimming and J lost 5 bases; unmatched junction nucleotides: 6. The CDR3: CASSDDGGVNNEQFF. The DNA for the CDR3 is TGTGCCAGCAGTGACGACGGGGGGGTCAACAATGAGCAGTTCTTC.

This clone was counted only a few times. The rearrangement uses TRBV4-2 and TRBJ1-3; D is possibly TRBD1 (5 bases). This CDR3 has 14 amino acids. The V and J ends lost 1 base and 8 bases respectively, with 12 bases between them. In germline, CDR1 is LGHNA, CDR2 YNFKEQ. The CDR3 bases are TGTGCCAGCAGCCAAGCTGAGTGGGGGGACACCATATATTTT. Encoded protein: CASSQAEWGDTIYF.

The CDR3 spells CASSQVGQGDRAFF. The CDR3 DNA is TGTGCCAGCAGCCAAGTGGGGCAGGGCGACCGAGCTTTCTTT. The chain combines TRBV3-1 (or the pseudogene TRBV3-2) with TRBJ1-1, with D perhaps matching TRBD1 (5 bases). Germline loops: CDR1 LGHDT, CDR2 YNNKEL (reference sequence). This CDR3 has 14 amino acids. Trimming left V 1 base short and J 10 bases short, with 16 bases between.

V is TRBV4-2 and J is TRBJ2-3; D possibly corresponds to TRBD1 (5 bases). This CDR3 is built from 17 residues. The germline V gene encodes CDR1 LGHNA and CDR2 YNFKEQ. V was pared by 0 bases and J by 4 bases, with 17 bases between. In DNA form, the CDR3 reads TGTGCCAGCAGCCAAGAGTTCCGGCAGGGTTGGTCAGATACGCAGTATTTT. This translates into CASSQEFRQGWSDTQYF.